This TCR beta chain was captured in a study of shared clonotypes between healthy human individuals. Study-wide points: The generation probabilities recorded for non-shared clonotypes fell below those of clonotypes shared by all four donors. Among a few donors, 4.5% to 5.5% of naive CD4 clonotypes were found in common.

With respect to this clone: Its antigen is not identified.

Every immunoSEQ plate was one replicate of a subset's evenly spread DNA. TCRdb's copy holds only in-frame clones and misses some; the assay was immunoSEQ multiplex PCR. This sample carries some 1.4 million clones, over 95% of them seen once, and the ten largest clones take approximately 1.1%. The CDR3 loop spans 14 amino acids. Trimming took 5 bases from V and 3 from J, leaving 11 bases between them. Germline CDR1 reads SGHAT; CDR2 reads FQNNGV. The specimen was naive CD4+ T cells sorted from blood. Specified subset: CD45RA+ positively selected. The rearrangement links TRBV11-2 to TRBJ2-1; D unclear. The sequence was obtained from a young man in good health. CDR3 sequence reads: CASSLLGDYNEQFF. The DNA of the CDR3 is TGTGCCAGCAGCCTCCTTGGGGACTACAATGAGCAGTTCTTC.